Presented here are 15 T cell receptor beta chains from one specimen sequenced in a study of identical twins. MiXCR, applied by TCRdb to the 5' RACE reads, yields one record per CDR3 protein. The sample has about 520,000 distinct CDR3 sequences; 22% are singletons. The data also belong to a second study, concerning T cells expressing NK-cell markers.

Sequenced material: CD4+ T cells sorted from blood. These receptors were obtained from a woman aged 18-29 years in good health.

At least ten counts were recorded for this clonotype. J is TRBJ2-1 and V is TRBV7-2; D call uncertain. Germline values: CDR1 SGHTA, CDR2 FQGNSA. Trimming removed 3 bases at V and 1 base at J, with 10 bases between. The CDR3 is 15 amino acids. CDR3 region: CASSFGPLSYNEQFF. The CDR3 region has the DNA TGTGCCAGCAGCTTCGGACCACTGTCCTACAATGAGCAGTTCTTC.

This clonotype was observed a handful of times. The chain joins TRBV4-1 to TRBJ2-7, with 10 bases matching TRBD1. Trimming took 4 bases from V and 4 from J; bases not matched to a gene: 10. Germline V gene sequence: CDR1 MGHRA, CDR2 YSYEKL. The CDR3 runs to 16 residues. DNA of the CDR3: TGCGCCAGCAGCCCGAGGGACGACAGGGGGCTGTACGAGCAGTACTTC. Translating gives CASSPRDDRGLYEQYF.

The rearrangement uses TRBV6-5 and TRBJ1-3; D is uncertain. The CDR3 loop spans 15 amino acids. The V and J ends lost 0 bases and 0 bases respectively, with 6 bases between them. Germline V gives CDR1 MNHEY, CDR2 SVGAGI. CDR3 protein: CASSYSRFSGNTIYF. CDR3 coding DNA: TGTGCCAGCAGTTACTCGCGGTTCTCTGGAAACACCATATATTTT.

The chain uses TRBV5-1 and TRBJ2-1; D is uncertain. The V and J ends lost 0 bases and 4 bases respectively, with 17 bases between them. The CDR3 has 17 residues. The germline gives CDR1 SGHRS, CDR2 YFSETQ. The CDR3 is CASSLGPEPKAYNEQFF. CDR3 DNA sequence: TGCGCCAGCAGCTTGGGCCCGGAGCCCAAGGCGTACAATGAGCAGTTCTTC.

The chain is built from TRBV19 and TRBJ1-5; D not resolved. The CDR3 spans 17 residues. V gave up 1 base and J gave up 0 bases, with 13 bases separating them. The V gene's germline CDR1 is LNHDA and CDR2 SQIVND (reference sequence). CDR3 coding DNA: TGTGCCAGTAGTATAGTCCCGAGAACAGTTAGCAATCAGCCCCAGCATTTT. It codes for CASSIVPRTVSNQPQHF.

This chain joins TRBV25-1 and TRBJ2-5, with no clear D. CDR1 is MGHDK and CDR2 is SYGVNS in the germline V gene. The V and J ends lost 0 bases and 4 bases respectively, with 6 bases between them. The CDR3 is made up of 13 amino acids. CDR3 coding DNA: TGTGCCAGCAGTGAATATGTGGGAGAGACCCAGTACTTC. Its translation: CASSEYVGETQYF.

V gene TRBV18 combines with J gene TRBJ1-1; D is possibly TRBD1 (5 bases). V lost 8 bases and J lost 0, with 10 bases in between. CDR3 length: 13 residues. CDR1 and CDR2 (germline): KGHSH, LQKENI. For the CDR3, the DNA is TGTGCCAGCCGACAGACTCTGAACACTGAAGCTTTCTTT. Translating gives CASRQTLNTEAFF.

The V call is TRBV20-1, the J call TRBJ2-7; TRBD1 matches at 9 bases. Trimming took 4 bases from V and 4 from J; bases not matched to a gene: 5. The germline V gene encodes CDR1 DFQATT and CDR2 SNEGSKA (reference sequence). CDR3 length: 13 residues. This CDR3 reads CSANDRGSYEQYF. The CDR3 DNA is TGCAGTGCTAACGACAGGGGGTCGTACGAGCAGTACTTC.

This clonotype appeared a few times. V and J are TRBV4-3 and TRBJ2-2; 8 nucleotides match TRBD2. The J segment lost 4 bases and the V segment lost 1 base, leaving 8 bases of the junction unmatched. CDR1 LGHNA and CDR2 YSLEER come from the germline V gene. The CDR3 has 17 residues. The CDR3: CASSQGPGGRTTGELFF. In DNA, the CDR3 is TGCGCCAGCAGCCAAGGTCCCGGCGGGAGGACCACCGGGGAGCTGTTTTTT.

This chain joins TRBV10-1 and TRBJ2-5; perhaps TRBD1 as D (5 bases). The CDR3 loop spans 16 amino acids. With 0 bases removed from V and 5 bases from J, the gap between germline ends came to 16 bases. The germline gives CDR1 WNHNN, CDR2 SYGVQD (reference sequence). In DNA, the CDR3 is TGCGCCAGCAGTGAGTCGCCAGGGTCTAATTCCGAGACCCAGTACTTC. As protein: CASSESPGSNSETQYF.

V gene TRBV20-1 combines with J gene TRBJ2-1; D gene unclear. V dropped 3 bases and J dropped 7 bases, with 10 bases sitting between them. The germline V gene encodes CDR1 DFQATT and CDR2 SNEGSKA (reference sequence). The CDR3 runs to 12 residues. The CDR3 nucleotides read TGCAGTGCTAGTTTGGTACGGAATGAGCAGTTCTTC. It translates to CSASLVRNEQFF.

V and J are TRBV25-1 and TRBJ2-7; 14 bases align to TRBD2. Germline V gene lookup returns CDR1 MGHDK and CDR2 SYGVNS. The V and J ends lost 6 bases and 5 bases, in that order; junction bases with no gene match: 6. This CDR3 spans 15 amino acids. CDR3 DNA: TGTGCCAGCAGGTCGACTAGCGGGAGGGAGAACGAGCAGTACTTC. Its protein product is CASRSTSGRENEQYF.

This clonotype was detected a few times. The chain's CDR3 is CASSPPPSRENHTDTQYF. In nucleotides, the CDR3 is TGTGCCAGCAGCCCTCCCCCTTCGAGGGAGAATCACACAGATACGCAGTATTTT. This sequence joins TRBV21-1 and TRBJ2-3; TRBD2, the table's D call, was not compared with the DNA. TRBV21-1 constitutes a pseudogene. The CDR3 has 18 residues.

This chain uses TRBV9 with TRBJ2-5; no firm D call. V lost 0 bases and J 2 bases, leaving 8 bases between the germline ends. This CDR3 spans 14 amino acids. Germline CDR1 is SGDLS and CDR2 is YYNGEE. In nucleotides, the CDR3 is TGTGCCAGCAGCGTAGCGGCGGAGCAAGAGACCCAGTACTTC. Amino acids: CASSVAAEQETQYF.

The chain employs TRBV5-5 and TRBJ1-6; D is uncertain. The V end lost 1 base, the J end lost 7 bases, and 12 bases lay between the germline ends. The CDR3 has 15 amino acids. CDR1 and CDR2 from the germline V gene are SGHKS and YYEKEE (reference sequence). CDR3 DNA: TGTGCCAGCAGCTTGAATGAGGGATGGAATTCACCCCTCCACTTT. Amino acids: CASSLNEGWNSPLHF.